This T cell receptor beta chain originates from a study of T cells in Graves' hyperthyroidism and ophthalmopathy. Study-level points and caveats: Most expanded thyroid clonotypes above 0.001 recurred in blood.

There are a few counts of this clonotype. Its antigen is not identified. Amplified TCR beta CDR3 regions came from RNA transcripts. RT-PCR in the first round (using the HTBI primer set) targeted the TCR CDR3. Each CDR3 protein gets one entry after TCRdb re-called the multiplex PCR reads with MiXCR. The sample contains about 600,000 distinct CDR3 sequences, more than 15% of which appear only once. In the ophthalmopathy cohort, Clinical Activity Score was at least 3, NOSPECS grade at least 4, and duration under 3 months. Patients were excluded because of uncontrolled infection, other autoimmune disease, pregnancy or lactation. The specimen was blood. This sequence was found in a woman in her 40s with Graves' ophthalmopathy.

The CDR3 DNA reads TGTGCCAGCAGCTATAAGCGGGACGAGCAGTACTTC. It yields the protein CASSYKRDEQYF. The chain carries TRBV7-8 and TRBJ2-7; D is possibly TRBD2 (6 bases). In germline, CDR1 is SGHVS, CDR2 FQNEAQ. This CDR3 is 12 amino acids long. V was pared by 4 bases and J by 5 bases, with 9 bases between.